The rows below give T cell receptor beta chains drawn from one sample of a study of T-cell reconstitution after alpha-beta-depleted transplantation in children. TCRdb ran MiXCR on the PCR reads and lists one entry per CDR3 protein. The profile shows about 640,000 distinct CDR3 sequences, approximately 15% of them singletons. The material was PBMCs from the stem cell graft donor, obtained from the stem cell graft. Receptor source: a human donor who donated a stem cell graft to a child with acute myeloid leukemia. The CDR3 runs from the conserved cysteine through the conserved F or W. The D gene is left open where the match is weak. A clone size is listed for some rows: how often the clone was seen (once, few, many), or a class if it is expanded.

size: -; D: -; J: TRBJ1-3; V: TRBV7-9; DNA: TGTGCCAGCACCGACACACTATTCACCTCTGGAAACACCATATATTTT; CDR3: CASTDTLFTSGNTIYF
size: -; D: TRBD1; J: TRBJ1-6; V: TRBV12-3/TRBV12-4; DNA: TGTGCCAGCAGACCCGGGACAGGGCATTCACCCCTCCACTTT; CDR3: CASRPGTGHSPLHF
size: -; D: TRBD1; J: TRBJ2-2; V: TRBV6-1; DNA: TGTGCCACCAAGCGGGGGACAGGGGGTATTGGCGGGGAGCTGTTTTTT; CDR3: CATKRGTGGIGGELFF
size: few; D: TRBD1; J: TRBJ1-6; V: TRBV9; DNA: TGTGCCAGCAGCCAACGGACAGGGGATTCACCCCTCCACTTT; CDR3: CASSQRTGDSPLHF
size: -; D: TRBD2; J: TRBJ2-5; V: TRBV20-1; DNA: TGCAGTGCTAGGATGGCGGGGGGGCGCCAAGAGACCCAGTACTTC; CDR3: CSARMAGGRQETQYF
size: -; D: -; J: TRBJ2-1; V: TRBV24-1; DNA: TGTGCCACCAGTTCTATGGCAGGGTCGGTTTTGGATGAGCAGTTCTTC; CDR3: CATSSMAGSVLDEQFF
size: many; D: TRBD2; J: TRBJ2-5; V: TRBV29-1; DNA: TGCAGCGTTGAATTAGCGGGGGGGGAAGAGACCCAGTACTTC; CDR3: CSVELAGGEETQYF
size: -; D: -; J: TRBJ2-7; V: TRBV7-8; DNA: TGTGCCAGCGCAGGGGGGACCTACGAGCACTACTTC; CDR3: CASAGGTYEHYF
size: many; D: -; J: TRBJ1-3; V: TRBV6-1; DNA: TGTGCCAGCAGCCCTACCCAAGGGAGAGGGAGGCACACCATATATTTT; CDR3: CASSPTQGRGRHTIYF
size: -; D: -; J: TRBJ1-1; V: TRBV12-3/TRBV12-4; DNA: TGTGCCAGCAGTTTGCTGGGAGTGGGGGAAGCTTTCTTT; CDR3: CASSLLGVGEAFF
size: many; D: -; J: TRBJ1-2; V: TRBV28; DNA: TGTGCCAGCAGTTTGGGGGGAGTTAACTATGGCTACACCTTC; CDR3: CASSLGGVNYGYTF
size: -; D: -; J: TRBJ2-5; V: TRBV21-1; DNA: TGTGCCAGCAGCAAGGATCCTATAAAGATCCAAGAGACCCAGTACTTC; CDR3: CASSKDPIKIQETQYF
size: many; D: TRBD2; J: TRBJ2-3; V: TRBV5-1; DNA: TGCGCCAGCAGCTTGGTTGAGCGGGGGCGCACAGATACGCAGTATTTT; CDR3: CASSLVERGRTDTQYF
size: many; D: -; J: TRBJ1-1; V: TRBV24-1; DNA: TGTGCCACCAGTGGCGGGGGAACTGAAGCTTTCTTT; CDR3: CATSGGGTEAFF
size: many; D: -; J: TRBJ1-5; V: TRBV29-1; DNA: TGCAGCGTTGCAGCGTATAGCAATCAGCCCCAGCATTTT; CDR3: CSVAAYSNQPQHF
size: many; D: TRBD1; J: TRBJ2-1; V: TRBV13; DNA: TGTGCCAGCAGCTTTCCCAGCGACAGGGGGAGTGAGCAGTTCTTC; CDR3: CASSFPSDRGSEQFF
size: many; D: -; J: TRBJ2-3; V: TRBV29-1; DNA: TGCAGCGTTGGGGGCCGTTACACAGATACGCAGTATTTT; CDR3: CSVGGRYTDTQYF